The source of this T cell receptor (beta chain) is a study of cytomegalovirus exposure and HLA in healthy donors. Study-wide results and caveats: Rarity held for most TCR sequences, but there were some public TCRs that occurred in many donors.

As to this clone: Its antigen is not identified.

The data were produced by immunoSEQ multiplex PCR, yet TCRdb's version contains in-frame clones alone and is incomplete. The data contain some 140,000 clones, roughly 86% of them singletons. This TCR was sampled from a human donor in good health. The material sequenced was PBMCs.

The CDR3 here is CASSLIRTGRNEKLFF. DNA of the CDR3: TGCGCCAGCAGTCTAATTAGGACAGGCAGAAATGAAAAACTGTTTTTT. The chain uses TRBV23-1 and TRBJ1-4, with 7 bases identical to TRBD1. TRBV23-1 is an ORF for which the function is uncertain. J gave up 5 bases and V 4 bases, and 10 bases lay outside the gene matches. This CDR3 comprises 16 residues.